The rows below give T cell receptor beta chains drawn from one sample of a study of cytomegalovirus exposure and HLA in healthy donors. This table comes from immunoSEQ multiplex PCR, and its TCRdb copy is limited to in-frame clones, with some not included. The profile covers roughly 230,000 clones, with around nine tenths appearing a single time and around 1.7% taken by the ten largest. Material: PBMCs. Receptors were obtained from a girl aged 2 to 9 in good health and CMV-seronegative. Both conserved end residues are part of each CDR3. Each record gives: D gene, V gene, J gene, CDR3 protein. A D gene is named only where the DNA matches it firmly.

D gene: NA
V gene: TRBV7-9
J gene: TRBJ2-3
CDR3 protein: CSSSEQQGSVGHKDTQYF

D gene: NA
V gene: TRBV7-6
J gene: TRBJ2-3
CDR3 protein: CASSPRALQGSTDTQYF

D gene: NA
V gene: TRBV30
J gene: TRBJ1-4
CDR3 protein: CAWSVEVGTSKEKLFF

D gene: TRBD1
V gene: TRBV30
J gene: TRBJ2-3
CDR3 protein: CAWSRGQGGTDTQYF

D gene: NA
V gene: TRBV13
J gene: TRBJ2-5
CDR3 protein: CASSLYRVGETQYF

D gene: TRBD2
V gene: TRBV30
J gene: TRBJ2-7
CDR3 protein: CAWRSGGFYEQYF

D gene: NA
V gene: TRBV28
J gene: TRBJ2-3
CDR3 protein: CASSLRLLRTDTQYF

D gene: TRBD2
V gene: TRBV4-1
J gene: TRBJ2-5
CDR3 protein: CASSLLAEGETQYF

D gene: NA
V gene: TRBV29-1
J gene: TRBJ2-4
CDR3 protein: CSVEVTSSAKNIQYF

D gene: NA
V gene: TRBV7-2
J gene: TRBJ1-1
CDR3 protein: CASSPVGRETAFF

D gene: NA
V gene: TRBV4-1
J gene: TRBJ2-7
CDR3 protein: CASSQVAGTPYEQYF

D gene: NA
V gene: TRBV7-7
J gene: TRBJ2-3
CDR3 protein: CASSLAHTDTQYF

D gene: NA
V gene: TRBV27
J gene: TRBJ2-1
CDR3 protein: CASSLAGTSPIDEQFF

D gene: NA
V gene: TRBV5-4
J gene: TRBJ1-3
CDR3 protein: CASSLGGRETLF

D gene: NA
V gene: TRBV5-1
J gene: TRBJ1-1
CDR3 protein: CASSLETKNTEAFF

D gene: NA
V gene: TRBV29-1
J gene: TRBJ2-2
CDR3 protein: CSVEERVPTGELFF